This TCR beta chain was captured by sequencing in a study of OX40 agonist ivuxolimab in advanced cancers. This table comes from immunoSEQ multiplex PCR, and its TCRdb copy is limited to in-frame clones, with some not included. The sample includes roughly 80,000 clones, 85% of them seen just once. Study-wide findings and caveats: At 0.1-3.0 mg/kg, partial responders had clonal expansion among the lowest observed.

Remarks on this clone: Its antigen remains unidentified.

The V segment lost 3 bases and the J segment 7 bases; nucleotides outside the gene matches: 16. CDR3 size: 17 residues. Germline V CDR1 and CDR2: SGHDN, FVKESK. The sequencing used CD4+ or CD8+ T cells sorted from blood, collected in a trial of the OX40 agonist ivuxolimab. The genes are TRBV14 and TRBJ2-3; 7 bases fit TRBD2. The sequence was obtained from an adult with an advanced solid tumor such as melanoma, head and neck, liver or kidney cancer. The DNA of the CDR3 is TGTGCCAGCAGCCATCGGGCTAGCGGAGGGGTGGTGAATACGCAGTATTTT. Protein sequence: CASSHRASGGVVNTQYF.